This T cell receptor beta chain originates from a study of neurological immune-mediated disorders. Time point denoted: technical triplicate 2. TCRdb itself ran the 5' RACE reads through MiXCR, one entry per CDR3 protein. The sample yields roughly 57,000 distinct CDR3 sequences, less than 25% seen once. Study results and limitations: The absence of any CDR3 amino acid sequence shared by expanded clones across subjects suggests that repertoires were private in all groups. HTLV-1-associated myelopathy had the most TCR clonal expansion, whereas multiple sclerosis had the least (lower than in healthy controls).

To note about this clonotype: What it recognizes is unknown. This may stem from a read error, because a much larger clone lies one nucleotide away.

The CDR3 runs 14 residues. Per the germline V gene, CDR1 is DFQATT and CDR2 is SNEGSKA (reference sequence). J lost 4 bases, V lost 4 bases, and 7 bases had no gene match. The V and J genes are TRBV20-1 and TRBJ1-3, with TRBD1 identical over 7 bases. The TCR comes from a man aged 55 to 69 with HTLV-1-associated myelopathy (HAM/TSP). The sample was PBMCs. Here the CDR3 reads CSAIQGERGNTIYF. CDR3 DNA: TGCAGTGCTATCCAGGGGGAGCGAGGAAACACCATATATTTT.